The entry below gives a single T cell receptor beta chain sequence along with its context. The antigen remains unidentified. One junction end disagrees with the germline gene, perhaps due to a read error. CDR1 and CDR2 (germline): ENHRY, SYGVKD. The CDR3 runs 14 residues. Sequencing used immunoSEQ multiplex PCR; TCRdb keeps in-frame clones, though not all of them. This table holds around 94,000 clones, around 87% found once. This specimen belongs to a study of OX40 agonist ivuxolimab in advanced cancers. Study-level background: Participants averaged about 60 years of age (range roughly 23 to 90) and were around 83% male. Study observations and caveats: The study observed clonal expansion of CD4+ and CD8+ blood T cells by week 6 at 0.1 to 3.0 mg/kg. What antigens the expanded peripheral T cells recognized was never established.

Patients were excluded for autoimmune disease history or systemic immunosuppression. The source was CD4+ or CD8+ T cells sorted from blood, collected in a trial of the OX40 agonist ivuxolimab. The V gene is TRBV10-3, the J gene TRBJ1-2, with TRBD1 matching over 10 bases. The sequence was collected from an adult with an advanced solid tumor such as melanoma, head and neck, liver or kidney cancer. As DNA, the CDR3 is TGTGCCATCGGTGAGTCCGACAGGGGGCTTGGCTACACCTTC. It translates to CAIGESDRGLGYTF.